A single sample gave rise to the 14 T cell receptor beta chains below, sequenced in a study of PD-L1 blockade in urothelial cancer. The method was immunoSEQ multiplex PCR; TCRdb's version includes in-frame clones alone and lacks a portion of them. The table records some 52,000 clones, 60% to 80% of them present only once. The source was PBMCs, collected around atezolizumab (anti-PD-L1) treatment. Source of these receptors: a man between 65 and 85 years old with urothelial cancer.

The chain combines TRBV4-1 with TRBJ2-3, with 11 bases matching TRBD1. The V segment lost 4 bases and the J segment 5 bases; nucleotides outside the gene matches: 5. This CDR3 is built from 15 residues. Germline V CDR1 and CDR2: MGHRA, YSYEKL. CDR3 residues: CASSLGQGEIDTQYF. The CDR3 DNA reads TGCGCCAGCAGCCTGGGACAGGGGGAGATAGATACGCAGTATTTT.

The chain uses TRBV7-2 and TRBJ2-1, with 11 bases that match TRBD1. The CDR3 sequence is 15 residues long. V was pared by 6 bases and J by 8 bases, with 9 bases of the junction left unmatched. Looked up from germline, CDR1 is SGHTA and CDR2 is FQGNSA. CDR3 DNA: TGTGCCAGCAGTAACAAACGGACAGGGGGCGATGAGCAGTTCTTC. It yields the protein CASSNKRTGGDEQFF.

The chain employs TRBV5-1 and TRBJ2-3, with no clear D. The CDR3 loop spans 13 amino acids. The germline V and J ends were trimmed by 8 bases and 0 bases, with 10 bases remaining between them. Germline values: CDR1 SGHRS, CDR2 YFSETQ. CDR3 nucleotides: TGCGCCAGTTCTAGGTCTAGCACAGATACGCAGTATTTT. It specifies CASSRSSTDTQYF.

The rearrangement links TRBV27 to TRBJ2-2; 9 nucleotides align to TRBD1. The CDR3 extends over 20 amino acids. J gave up 2 bases and V 2 bases, and 15 bases lay outside the gene matches. The V gene's germline CDR1 is MNHEY and CDR2 SMNVEV (reference sequence). CDR3 loop: CASSLKGQGRVAGNTGELFF. CDR3 nucleotides: TGTGCCAGCAGTTTAAAGGGACAGGGAAGGGTAGCGGGCAACACCGGGGAGCTGTTTTTT.

The chain couples TRBV18 to TRBJ1-2; D is perhaps TRBD1 (6 bases). V lost 2 bases and J 8 bases, leaving 18 bases between the germline ends. Per the germline V gene, CDR1 is KGHSH and CDR2 is LQKENI. The CDR3 sequence is 15 residues long. The CDR3 sequence: CASSPGSGGARGYTF. The CDR3 DNA reads TGTGCCAGCTCACCAGGTTCGGGGGGCGCGAGGGGCTACACCTTC.

CDR3 nucleotides: TGTGCCAGCAGCCCGGGGGGGGTAGAGACCCAGTACTTC. Amino acids: CASSPGGVETQYF. This chain joins TRBV11-2 and TRBJ2-5, with 8 bases identical to TRBD2. The CDR3 has 13 residues. Trimming at V came to 5 bases and at J to 4 bases, leaving 3 bases not matched to a gene. Germline values: CDR1 SGHAT, CDR2 FQNNGV.

The chain couples TRBV28 to TRBJ2-7, with 7 bases lining up with TRBD1. The J segment lost 7 bases and the V segment lost 5 bases, leaving 11 bases of the junction unmatched. There are 14 residues in the CDR3. Germline CDR1 is MDHEN and CDR2 is SYDVKM. The CDR3: CASSRGGGLREQYF. CDR3 bases: TGTGCCAGCAGTAGAGGGGGCGGCCTGAGGGAGCAGTACTTC.

J is TRBJ2-7 and V is TRBV4-1, with TRBD1 matching over 9 bases. CDR1 MGHRA and CDR2 YSYEKL come from the germline V gene. Trimming at V came to 6 bases and at J to 3 bases, leaving 6 bases not matched to a gene. CDR3 length equals 14 residues. The CDR3 region is CASSVQGAGYEQYF. Written as DNA, the CDR3 is TGCGCCAGCAGTGTACAGGGGGCAGGCTACGAGCAGTACTTC.

V is TRBV19 and J is TRBJ2-3; TRBD1 agrees at 9 bases. V lost 1 base and J lost 0; bases outside the gene matches: 2. Germline V gene lookup returns CDR1 LNHDA and CDR2 SQIVND (reference sequence). This CDR3 has 16 residues. CDR3 sequence reads: CASSIVDRGSTDTQYF. As DNA, the CDR3 is TGTGCCAGTAGTATAGTGGACAGGGGAAGCACAGATACGCAGTATTTT.

The genes are TRBV5-1 and TRBJ2-3, with TRBD1 matching 9 bases. The CDR3 spans 15 residues. J was trimmed by 4 bases and V by 0 bases; bases with no gene match: 3. Looked up from germline, CDR1 is SGHRS and CDR2 is YFSETQ. CDR3 nucleotides: TGCGCCAGCAGCTTGGGACAGGGGGGGTCAGATACGCAGTATTTT. Its protein product is CASSLGQGGSDTQYF.

The chain links TRBV11-2 to TRBJ1-2; a weak D match, TRBD1 (5 bases). The length of the CDR3 is 12 residues. From germline, CDR1 is SGHAT and CDR2 FQNNGV. V was cut by 4 bases and J by 8 bases, with 11 bases left in between. The CDR3 region is CASSWGGNGYTF. In DNA form, the CDR3 reads TGTGCCAGCAGCTGGGGGGGGAACGGCTACACCTTC.

The genes are TRBV19 and TRBJ1-3; D is possibly TRBD1 (6 bases). The CDR3 has 15 residues. Trimming stripped 1 base from V and 7 bases from J, with 14 bases between. CDR1 LNHDA and CDR2 SQIVND come from the germline V gene (reference sequence). CDR3 sequence reads: CASSIAGEVGNTIYF. The CDR3 bases are TGTGCCAGTAGTATAGCAGGGGAAGTGGGGAACACCATATATTTT.

The V and J genes are TRBV15 and TRBJ2-3; 13 bases are shared with TRBD2. V shed 4 bases, J shed 5 bases, and the junction held 9 bases outside the gene matches. Germline V gene data show CDR1 as LNHNV and CDR2 as YYDKDF (reference sequence). This CDR3 has 17 amino acids. In nucleotides, the CDR3 is TGTGCCACCAGCAAACCGGGACTAGCGGGATGGGGAGATACGCAGTATTTT. Protein product: CATSKPGLAGWGDTQYF.

A remark on this clone: This CDR3 is also generated by other DNA sequences in the sample. This chain links TRBV4-1 with TRBJ2-7, with D tentatively TRBD1 (6 bases). Germline CDR1 is MGHRA and CDR2 is YSYEKL. Deletions cut 4 bases from V and 0 bases from J, with 10 bases between. The CDR3 spans 14 residues. CDR3 sequence reads: CASSRTESSYEQYF. The CDR3 DNA follows: TGCGCCAGCAGCCGGACAGAGAGCTCCTACGAGCAGTACTTC.